The next 32 T cell receptor beta chains were all read from a single sample in a study of cytomegalovirus exposure and HLA in healthy donors. The PCR was carried out with 60 Vbeta primers and 13 Jbeta primers. Assay used: immunoSEQ multiplex PCR; TCRdb lists only in-frame clones, some missing. The data contain some 150,000 clones, about 75% of them seen just once; the ten biggest clones take up more than 1.1%. Sequenced material: PBMCs. Receptors were obtained from a woman aged 40 to 50 in good health and CMV-seronegative.

There are a few counts of this clone. V gene TRBV5-5 combines with J gene TRBJ1-5, with a possible D match to TRBD1 (6 bases). The V end lost 4 bases, the J end lost 3 bases, and 14 bases lay between the germline ends. Germline CDR1 SGHKS, CDR2 YYEKEE (reference sequence). This CDR3 contains 15 residues. The CDR3 sequence: CASSVQGRDNQPQHF. The CDR3 DNA reads as TGTGCCAGCAGCGTACAGGGTAGAGACAATCAGCCCCAGCATTTT.

This rearrangement joins TRBV27 to TRBJ2-5; D ambiguous. CDR1 and CDR2 (germline): MNHEY, SMNVEV (reference sequence). Trimming removed 7 bases at V and 7 bases at J, with 10 bases between. This CDR3 is 11 amino acids long. For the CDR3, the DNA is TGTGCCAGCACTTCGGGTGGGACCCAGTACTTC. It translates to CASTSGGTQYF.

V gene TRBV5-1 combines with J gene TRBJ2-1; no definite D call. This CDR3 is built from 15 residues. Germline V CDR1 and CDR2: SGHRS, YFSETQ. Trimming took 0 bases from V and 4 from J, leaving 11 bases between them. For the CDR3, the DNA is TGCGCCAGCAGCTTGGGCGGCTACCCTTACAATGAGCAGTTCTTC. Protein sequence: CASSLGGYPYNEQFF.

The chain recombines TRBV5-1 with TRBJ2-7, with TRBD2 as a possible D gene (5 bases). The CDR3 has 14 amino acids. Germline loops: CDR1 SGHRS, CDR2 YFSETQ. The V end was cut by 0 bases, the J end by 2 bases, with 9 bases between. CDR3 in DNA: TGCGCCAGCAGCTTGGCGGGAAACCCCTACGAGCAGTACTTC. Amino acid sequence: CASSLAGNPYEQYF.

V gene TRBV5-1 combines with J gene TRBJ1-1; TRBD1 matches at 8 bases. Germline values: CDR1 SGHRS, CDR2 YFSETQ. With 5 bases clipped from V and 0 bases from J, the junction kept 9 bases outside the gene matches. This CDR3 region has 16 residues. The DNA for the CDR3 is TGCGCCAGCAGGGAGAGACAGGGGACTATGAACACTGAAGCTTTCTTT. This gives the protein CASRERQGTMNTEAFF.

V and J are TRBV15 and TRBJ2-7, with D perhaps TRBD2 (5 bases). V was trimmed by 1 base and J by 3 bases, leaving 7 bases between them. This CDR3 has 13 residues. Germline values: CDR1 LNHNV, CDR2 YYDKDF (reference sequence). CDR3 in amino acids: CATSRAEGYEQYF. DNA for the CDR3: TGTGCCACCAGCAGAGCCGAGGGCTACGAGCAGTACTTC.

The chain has TRBV9 and TRBJ2-3; TRBD2 is a possible D gene (5 bases). The CDR3 is 14 residues long. CDR1 and CDR2 from the germline V gene are SGDLS and YYNGEE. Trimming took off 6 bases at V and 2 bases at J, with 13 bases between the two ends. This CDR3 is CASTPGWVTDTQYF. In DNA, the CDR3 is TGTGCCAGCACCCCGGGGTGGGTCACAGATACGCAGTATTTT.

This clone showed up just a few times. The chain employs TRBV11-2 and TRBJ2-6; D gene unclear. CDR3 length: 16 residues. V shed 2 bases and J shed 0 bases, with 8 bases lying between them. CDR1 SGHAT and CDR2 FQNNGV come from the germline V gene. In DNA, the CDR3 is TGTGCCAGCAGCTTATACTCTAGCTCTGGGGCCAACGTCCTGACTTTC. Residues: CASSLYSSSGANVLTF.

About this clone itself: A read error may account for a junction end that differs from germline. The sample contains more than one DNA sequence encoding this CDR3. CDR3 nucleotide sequence: TGCGCCAGCAGGTTTAGCGGGACCTTGGGCACCGGGGAGCTGTTTTTT. Its protein product is CASRFSGTLGTGELFF. This chain links TRBV7-9 with TRBJ2-2, with 8 bases identical to TRBD2. The germline V gene has CDR1 SEHNR and CDR2 FQNEAQ (reference sequence). The CDR3 length is 16 residues. The whole variable domain, filled in from reference TRBV7-9 and TRBJ2-2, reads DTGVSQNPRHKITKRGQNVTFRCDPISEHNRLYWYRQTLGQGPEFLTYFQNEAQLEKSRLLSDRFSAERPKGSFSTLEIQRTEQGDSAMYLCASRFSGTLGTGELFFGEGSRLTVL.

This chain connects TRBV5-6 to TRBJ1-5; 7 bases are a match to TRBD1. The ends lost 3 bases at V and 5 bases at J; junction bases unmatched: 11. The CDR3 covers 16 residues. The germline CDR1 and CDR2 sequences are SGHDT and YYEEEE. Written as DNA, the CDR3 is TGTGCCAGCAGCTCCACAGGGGCCTTAAGTCATCAGCCCCAGCATTTT. Translated, it gives CASSSTGALSHQPQHF.

The chain couples TRBV25-1 to TRBJ1-5, with TRBD1 matching 8 bases. Losses at the gene ends were 4 bases for V and 4 bases for J; bases not matched to a gene: 6. Germline CDR1 MGHDK, CDR2 SYGVNS. This CDR3 is built from 15 residues. The CDR3 protein is CASSAGTGVNQPQHF. The CDR3, as DNA: TGTGCCAGCAGTGCGGGGACAGGAGTTAATCAGCCCCAGCATTTT.

This chain connects TRBV27 to TRBJ2-7; a possible D gene is TRBD1 (5 bases). V gave up 4 bases and J gave up 2 bases, with 12 bases separating them. This CDR3 spans 14 amino acids. CDR1 and CDR2 (germline): MNHEY, SMNVEV (reference sequence). The CDR3 coding sequence is TGTGCCAGCAGTTCCGTGGGGCCGGCCTACGAGCAGTACTTC. Amino acid sequence: CASSSVGPAYEQYF.

This clone was counted between two and nine times. The V and J genes are TRBV25-1 and TRBJ1-4, with TRBD1 as a possible D gene (5 bases). The ends were cut back, 2 bases at V and 4 bases at J, with 14 bases in the middle. The V gene's germline CDR1 is MGHDK and CDR2 SYGVNS. CDR3 size: 16 residues. The CDR3 nucleotides read TGTGCCAGCAGTGAAGTGGGAGGGGCCTTTAATGAAAAACTGTTTTTT. It translates to CASSEVGGAFNEKLFF.

The chain couples TRBV4-3 to TRBJ1-4; TRBD1 agrees at 8 bases. J was trimmed by 0 bases and V by 2 bases; bases with no gene match: 14. This CDR3 has 20 amino acids. Per germline, CDR1 LGHNA and CDR2 YSLEER. CDR3 in amino acids: CASSQNRPGQVVATNEKLFF. The CDR3 region has the DNA TGCGCCAGCAGCCAAAACCGTCCGGGACAGGTCGTTGCAACTAATGAAAAACTGTTTTTT.

This clone was counted a single time. This sequence joins TRBV6-5 and TRBJ1-6; TRBD1 matches at 7 bases. The V segment lost 2 bases and the J segment 6 bases; nucleotides outside the gene matches: 7. Germline CDR1 reads MNHEY; CDR2 reads SVGAGI. This CDR3 is built from 16 residues. The CDR3 is CASSYARQGRNSPLHF. The CDR3, as DNA: TGTGCCAGCAGTTACGCCCGACAGGGACGTAATTCACCCCTCCACTTT.

This clone appeared once. This chain joins TRBV5-1 and TRBJ1-6; D is possibly TRBD1 (6 bases). Germline V lookup: CDR1 SGHRS, CDR2 YFSETQ. The CDR3 is made up of 15 amino acids. Trimming removed 0 bases at V and 7 bases at J, with 11 bases between. The CDR3 region is CASSLEGVTNSPLHF. The CDR3 nucleotides are TGCGCCAGCAGCTTGGAGGGGGTGACGAATTCACCCCTCCACTTT.

The chain recombines TRBV7-8 with TRBJ1-5, with TRBD1 as a possible D gene (5 bases). The germline V gene has CDR1 SGHVS and CDR2 FQNEAQ. V shed 1 base and J shed 0 bases, with 10 bases lying between them. This CDR3 spans 16 amino acids. In DNA, the CDR3 is TGTGCCAGCAGCTTAGAGGCGGGGGGTAGCAATCAGCCCCAGCATTTT. It codes for CASSLEAGGSNQPQHF.

The chain combines TRBV5-1 with TRBJ2-2; 10 bases agree with TRBD2. The CDR3 runs 16 residues. With 4 bases clipped from V and 1 base from J, the junction kept 4 bases outside the gene matches. Germline lookup yields CDR1 SGHRS and CDR2 YFSETQ. The CDR3 coding sequence is TGCGCCAGCAGCCAAAAGCGGGGGGGGAACACCGGGGAGCTGTTTTTT. It specifies CASSQKRGGNTGELFF.

The chain employs TRBV5-1 and TRBJ2-7; TRBD1 agrees at 8 bases. CDR1 is SGHRS, CDR2 YFSETQ, per germline. The CDR3 has 12 residues. V was clipped by 7 bases and J by 6 bases; unmatched bases: 6. This CDR3 is CASRLTGGEQYF. Written as DNA, the CDR3 is TGCGCCAGCCGACTTACAGGGGGCGAGCAGTACTTC. Full variable domain (remainder filled in from reference TRBV5-1 and TRBJ2-7): KAGVTQTPRYLIKTRGQQVTLSCSPISGHRSVSWYQQTPGQGLQFLFEYFSETQRNKGNFPGRFSGRQFSNSRSEMNVSTLELGDSALYLCASRLTGGEQYFGPGTRLTVT.

The rearrangement links TRBV2 to TRBJ1-1; D is ambiguous. The V end was cut by 3 bases, the J end by 7 bases, with 12 bases between. This CDR3 contains 13 residues. The germline V gene encodes CDR1 SNHLY and CDR2 FYNNEI. CDR3 in DNA: TGTGCCAGCAGTGAGGAGAATAGCAATGAAGCTTTCTTT. It specifies CASSEENSNEAFF.

The chain uses TRBV12-5 and TRBJ1-2, with TRBD1 matching 10 bases. Germline V CDR1 and CDR2: LGHNT, FRNRAP. The CDR3 is 16 amino acids. J lost 6 bases, V lost 3 bases, and 10 bases had no gene match. The CDR3 sequence is CASGFPRDRGYDGYTF. The CDR3 nucleotides are TGTGCTAGTGGTTTCCCCCGGGACAGGGGATACGATGGCTACACCTTC.

The chain carries TRBV2 and TRBJ1-5; tentative D call: TRBD1 (5 bases). V was pared by 0 bases and J by 11 bases, with 17 bases between. Germline V gene sequence: CDR1 SNHLY, CDR2 FYNNEI. The CDR3 consists of 15 residues. Here the CDR3 DNA reads TGTGCCAGCAGTGAAGCTAGGGGCCTGGGTACGGCCCAGCATTTT. The encoded protein is CASSEARGLGTAQHF.

The V and J genes are TRBV6-1 and TRBJ2-7; the match to TRBD1 covers 9 bases. The CDR3 runs to 17 residues. Germline CDR1 and CDR2: MNHNS and SASEGT. J gave up 3 bases and V 3 bases, and 12 bases lay outside the gene matches. CDR3: CASSEPQGAEAHYEQYF. For the CDR3, the DNA is TGTGCCAGCAGTGAGCCACAGGGGGCGGAGGCCCACTACGAGCAGTACTTC.

V is TRBV9 and J is TRBJ2-7; 8 bases map to TRBD2. V was clipped by 0 bases and J by 1 base; unmatched bases: 9. The CDR3 spans 17 residues. Germline CDR1 and CDR2: SGDLS and YYNGEE. CDR3: CASSVAGGTSSSYEQYF. The CDR3 bases are TGTGCCAGCAGCGTAGCGGGGGGGACTTCCAGTTCCTACGAGCAGTACTTC. Full variable domain (outside the CDR3, taken from reference TRBV9 and TRBJ2-7): DSGVTQTPKHLITATGQRVTLRCSPRSGDLSVYWYQQSLDQGLQFLIQYYNGEERAKGNILERFSAQQFPDLHSELNLSSLELGDSALYFCASSVAGGTSSSYEQYFGPGTRLTVT.

V gene TRBV2 combines with J gene TRBJ2-5, with 7 bases matching TRBD2. CDR3 size: 13 residues. CDR1 is SNHLY and CDR2 is FYNNEI in the germline V gene. J lost 5 bases, V lost 7 bases, and 7 bases had no gene match. In DNA, the CDR3 is TGTGCCAGCACTAGCGGCCTCGGCGAGACCCAGTACTTC. The encoded protein is CASTSGLGETQYF.

This sequence joins TRBV10-1 and TRBJ2-1; 12 positions match TRBD1. The CDR3 extends over 16 amino acids. Germline V gene sequence: CDR1 WNHNN, CDR2 SYGVQD (reference sequence). Trimming removed 3 bases from V and 8 bases from J; junction bases left unmatched: 8. For the CDR3, the DNA is TGCGCCAGCAGTGAAGGGGTTGGGACAGGGGGCGATGAGCAGTTCTTC. Amino acid sequence: CASSEGVGTGGDEQFF.

A few counts support this clone. The chain carries TRBV29-1 and TRBJ1-5; possible D gene TRBD1, 6 bases. Germline V gives CDR1 SQVTM, CDR2 ANQGSEA. The germline V and J ends were trimmed by 5 bases and 9 bases, with 17 bases remaining between them. The CDR3 totals 13 residues. CDR3 sequence reads: CSVFLGGPGPQHF. Written as DNA, the CDR3 is TGCAGCGTTTTCCTCGGGGGGCCGGGGCCCCAGCATTTT.

This chain links TRBV27 with TRBJ1-1; 7 bases line up with TRBD1. The CDR3 contains 15 residues. The germline gives CDR1 MNHEY, CDR2 SMNVEV (reference sequence). Unmatched junction bases numbered 7, after V lost 4 bases and J lost 2 bases. CDR3 in amino acids: CASSSRQGLNTEAFF. The CDR3 nucleotides are TGTGCCAGCAGTTCCCGACAGGGTTTAAACACTGAAGCTTTCTTT.

V gene TRBV28 combines with J gene TRBJ1-4; TRBD1 is a possible D gene (5 bases). V dropped 5 bases and J dropped 11 bases, with 6 bases sitting between them. The CDR3 loop spans 10 amino acids. CDR1 is MDHEN, CDR2 SYDVKM, per germline. Written as DNA, the CDR3 is TGTGCCAGCAGTCGGGGGAAACTGTTTTTT. This codes for CASSRGKLFF.

There are a few counts of this clone. This chain uses TRBV5-6 with TRBJ2-2; 10 nucleotides match TRBD2. The CDR3 length is 17 residues. J was trimmed by 0 bases and V by 0 bases; bases with no gene match: 2. CDR1 is SGHDT, CDR2 YYEEEE, per germline. The DNA of the CDR3 is TGTGCCAGCAGCTTGGTAGCGGGGGGCCCGAACACCGGGGAGCTGTTTTTT. It codes for CASSLVAGGPNTGELFF.

This clone has a handful of counts. V gene TRBV7-9 combines with J gene TRBJ2-5, with D possibly TRBD2 on 5 matching bases. CDR1 is SEHNR and CDR2 is FQNEAQ in the germline V gene (reference sequence). The CDR3 covers 14 residues. V lost 2 bases to trimming and J lost 4 bases, with 11 bases between them. The CDR3 reads CASSLSRERETQYF. The CDR3 region has the DNA TGTGCCAGCAGCTTAAGTCGGGAACGAGAGACCCAGTACTTC.

The rearrangement links TRBV5-4 to TRBJ1-2; 9 nucleotides agree with TRBD1. CDR3 length equals 15 residues. The germline V gene encodes CDR1 SGHNT and CDR2 YYREEE (reference sequence). The V and J ends lost 0 bases and 5 bases, in that order; junction bases with no gene match: 5. The CDR3 DNA follows: TGTGCCAGCAGCTTGGGGGACAGGGTAGGGTATGGCTACACCTTC. Amino acids: CASSLGDRVGYGYTF. Using reference TRBV5-4 and TRBJ1-2 for the parts outside the CDR3, the full variable domain is ETGVTQSPTHLIKTRGQQVTLRCSSQSGHNTVSWYQQALGQGPQFIFQYYREEENGRGNFPPRFSGLQFPNYSSELNVNALELDDSALYLCASSLGDRVGYGYTFGSGTRLTVV.